The clone carrying this T cell receptor beta chain was seen repeatedly, ten times or more. This specimen belongs to a study of T cells in Graves' hyperthyroidism and ophthalmopathy. CDR1 and CDR2 (germline): DFQATT, SNEGSKA (reference sequence). The CDR3 totals 14 residues. V dropped 2 bases and J dropped 3; count of bases not matched to a gene: 5. A lack of ophthalmopathy progression within 18 months defined stable Graves' hyperthyroidism. Amplified TCR beta CDR3 regions derived from RNA transcripts. A first-round RT-PCR of the TCR CDR3 used the HTBI primer set. Each CDR3 protein gets one entry after TCRdb re-called the multiplex PCR reads with MiXCR. Here the sample spans 550,000 to 800,000 distinct CDR3 sequences, roughly 15% being singletons.

Sequencing was performed on blood. This sequence originates from a man younger than 35 with Graves' hyperthyroidism. The genes are TRBV20-1 and TRBJ2-3; 7 positions agree with TRBD2. In DNA, the CDR3 is TGCAGTGCTAGAACCAGCGGGGCTACAGATACGCAGTATTTT. This codes for CSARTSGATDTQYF.